These 19 T cell receptor beta chains share one sample of origin, sequenced in a study of beta chain features in type 1 diabetes. Isolated RNA was reverse transcribed in full, so expressed TCRB transcripts were sequenced. Data came from immunoSEQ multiplex PCR; TCRdb stores just in-frame clones and leaves some out. The sample has over 650,000 clones; over 12% are singletons. These receptors lack a known antigen. Whole-study results and caveats: Moderate but significant shortening of TCRB CDR3s was recorded in all four CD4+ subsets from Type 1 diabetes patients.

Input material: naive CD4+ T cells from blood. These receptor sequences come from a young man with type 1 diabetes.

This clone turned up a few times. V is TRBV29-1 and J is TRBJ2-7, with 7 positions matching TRBD1. Germline-derived CDR1 and CDR2 are SQVTM and ANQGSEA. This CDR3 spans 15 amino acids. Trimming took 4 bases from V and 0 from J; bases not matched to a gene: 9. CDR3 DNA sequence: TGCAGCGTTGCTACAGGGGCCGAGAGCTCCTACGAGCAGTACTTC. It specifies CSVATGAESSYEQYF.

The chain recombines TRBV4-2 with TRBJ2-5; D ambiguous. V was trimmed by 0 bases and J by 5 bases, leaving 13 bases between them. This CDR3 comprises 15 residues. Germline values: CDR1 LGHNA, CDR2 YNFKEQ. CDR3 sequence reads: CASSQDGRYWETQYF. CDR3 nucleotides: TGTGCCAGCAGCCAAGACGGACGATATTGGGAGACCCAGTACTTC.

The chain carries TRBV2 and TRBJ2-2; D uncertain. Looked up from germline, CDR1 is SNHLY and CDR2 is FYNNEI. The CDR3 runs to 11 residues. Trimming took off 4 bases at V and 8 bases at J, with 5 bases between the two ends. This CDR3 reads CASSGSGELFF. CDR3 DNA sequence: TGTGCCAGCAGTGGGAGTGGGGAGCTGTTTTTT.

This clone showed up just once. The chain uses TRBV9 and TRBJ2-2; 9 nucleotides line up with TRBD2. The germline V gene has CDR1 SGDLS and CDR2 YYNGEE. The CDR3 is 16 residues long. V dropped 2 bases and J dropped 1; count of bases not matched to a gene: 3. The DNA for the CDR3 is TGTGCCAGCAGCGTGGGGACTAGCCAGAACACCGGGGAGCTGTTTTTT. Its protein product is CASSVGTSQNTGELFF.

This clone came up a few times. This chain connects TRBV7-2 to TRBJ2-3; 10 nucleotides agree with TRBD2. With V trimmed by 7 bases and J by 5 bases, 9 bases remained unmatched. Germline V CDR1 and CDR2: SGHTA, FQGNSA. The CDR3 is 15 residues long. CDR3 protein: CASNLLAGVGDTQYF. The CDR3 DNA is TGTGCCAGCAACCTTCTAGCGGGAGTTGGAGATACGCAGTATTTT.

This clone was counted a few times. The chain is built from TRBV14 and TRBJ2-6; 7 bases are a match to TRBD1. Germline values: CDR1 SGHDN, CDR2 FVKESK. Germline trimming cut 6 bases from V and 0 bases from J; bases unmatched to any gene: 8. The CDR3 contains 17 residues. The CDR3 region is CASSPGTDSSGANVLTF. CDR3 in DNA: TGTGCCAGCAGTCCCGGGACAGATAGCTCTGGGGCCAACGTCCTGACTTTC.

This clone was observed a few times. The chain joins TRBV2 to TRBJ1-5; perhaps TRBD1 as D (5 bases). Between the trimmed V and J ends, which lost 0 bases and 8 bases, there was a span of 14 bases. This CDR3 is 15 amino acids long. CDR1 is SNHLY and CDR2 is FYNNEI in the germline V gene. In DNA form, the CDR3 reads TGTGCCAGCAGTGAAGCGCTTTGGGGCCGCGAGCCCCAGCATTTT. This sequence encodes CASSEALWGREPQHF.

A note on this clone: At the DNA level, this CDR3 is encoded by other sequences in the same sample as well. The chain has TRBV7-2 and TRBJ2-7; D is ambiguous. Germline V gives CDR1 SGHTA, CDR2 FQGNSA. This CDR3 has 13 residues. Trimming took 1 base from V and 0 from J, leaving 4 bases between them. CDR3 sequence: CASSLVLSYEQYF. The CDR3 nucleotides are TGTGCCAGCAGCTTAGTCCTCTCCTACGAGCAGTACTTC.

Only a few counts were recorded for this clone. This rearrangement joins TRBV6-1 to TRBJ2-1; TRBD2 is a possible D gene (5 bases). The CDR3 covers 16 residues. V dropped 4 bases and J dropped 7 bases, with 20 bases sitting between them. Germline V gene lookup returns CDR1 MNHNS and CDR2 SASEGT. CDR3 residues: CASSAQDAGTQNEQFF. The DNA for the CDR3 is TGTGCCAGCAGTGCCCAGGACGCGGGCACACAGAATGAGCAGTTCTTC.

The chain recombines TRBV15 with TRBJ2-2; D is undetermined. This CDR3 region has 16 residues. Trimming took off 1 base at V and 6 bases at J, with 15 bases between the two ends. Germline assignment: CDR1 LNHNV and CDR2 YYDKDF (reference sequence). CDR3 DNA: TGTGCCACCAGCAGAGCTCTGGGAACATCGCCCGGGGAGCTGTTTTTT. Its protein is CATSRALGTSPGELFF.

This clone was detected only a few times. This sequence joins TRBV29-1 and TRBJ2-5; 12 bases match TRBD2. The germline V gene encodes CDR1 SQVTM and CDR2 ANQGSEA. The junction had 9 bases not matched to a gene; V was cut back by 3 bases and J by 1 base. The CDR3 totals 17 residues. CDR3 region: CSVDRLAGGSSQETQYF. The CDR3 region has the DNA TGCAGCGTTGATAGGCTAGCGGGGGGGTCTTCCCAAGAGACCCAGTACTTC.

V and J are TRBV2 and TRBJ2-3; D gene unclear. The V end lost 4 bases, the J end lost 4 bases, and 15 bases lay between the germline ends. The germline CDR1 and CDR2 sequences are SNHLY and FYNNEI. CDR3 length: 15 residues. The chain's CDR3 is CASSGPSGGSDTQYF. Written as DNA, the CDR3 is TGTGCCAGCAGTGGACCCTCAGGCGGTTCAGATACGCAGTATTTT.

This clone has only a few counts. Distinct nucleotide sequences in the sample also encode this CDR3. The chain recombines TRBV9 with TRBJ2-3; TRBD1 is a possible D gene (6 bases). The germline V gene encodes CDR1 SGDLS and CDR2 YYNGEE. V shed 2 bases and J shed 3 bases, with 7 bases lying between them. The CDR3 contains 13 residues. The CDR3 protein is CASSVQGTDTQYF. CDR3 DNA: TGTGCCAGCAGCGTTCAGGGGACAGATACGCAGTATTTT.

In this sample, this clone turned up a few times. The chain links TRBV29-1 to TRBJ2-3, with 9 bases identical to TRBD1. The CDR3 spans 13 residues. V lost 7 bases, J lost 4 bases, and 6 bases stayed unmatched. The V gene's germline CDR1 is SQVTM and CDR2 ANQGSEA. As DNA, the CDR3 is TGCAGCGCCTCGGGACAGGGAGCAGATACGCAGTATTTT. Translated, it gives CSASGQGADTQYF.

This clone was counted a few times. DNA of the CDR3: TGTGCCAGCAGCCCCTACGGGGGGAATGAGCAGTTCTTC. It codes for CASSPYGGNEQFF. The rearrangement uses TRBV6-5 and TRBJ2-1, with 7 bases aligning to TRBD2. The V and J ends lost 6 bases and 7 bases, in that order; junction bases with no gene match: 6. Germline CDR1 is MNHEY and CDR2 is SVGAGI. There are 13 residues in the CDR3.

This chain uses TRBV28 with TRBJ2-4; D is perhaps TRBD1 (6 bases). Trimming shortened V by 5 bases and J by 6 bases, and 14 bases separated the two germline ends. The CDR3 loop spans 14 amino acids. The germline V gene has CDR1 MDHEN and CDR2 SYDVKM. DNA of the CDR3: TGTGCCAGCAGTAATTCGGACAGAGCAAACATTCAGTACTTC. This gives the protein CASSNSDRANIQYF. Full variable domain (missing parts from reference TRBV28 and TRBJ2-4): DVKVTQSSRYLVKRTGEKVFLECVQDMDHENMFWYRQDPGLGLRLIYFSYDVKMKEKGDIPEGYSVSREKKERFSLILESASTNQTSMYLCASSNSDRANIQYFGAGTRLSVL.

This chain connects TRBV11-3 to TRBJ2-1; D is possibly TRBD1 (7 bases). V was shortened by 4 bases and J by 8 bases, with 9 bases between the two germline ends. The V gene's germline CDR1 is SGHNT and CDR2 YENEEA. This CDR3 is 12 amino acids long. This CDR3 reads CASSSRGDEQFF. Here the CDR3 DNA reads TGTGCCAGCAGCTCCAGGGGGGATGAGCAGTTCTTC.

CDR3 sequence: CASSTDSYYGYTF. CDR3 sequence (DNA): TGTGCCAGCAGCACGGACAGCTACTATGGCTACACCTTC. The chain employs TRBV27 and TRBJ1-2; D perhaps matches TRBD1 (6 bases). This CDR3 spans 13 amino acids. The V gene's germline CDR1 is MNHEY and CDR2 SMNVEV (reference sequence). V was pared by 6 bases and J by 3 bases, with 11 bases between.

This chain connects TRBV11-2 to TRBJ2-7; D perhaps matches TRBD1 (6 bases). Germline CDR1 is SGHAT and CDR2 is FQNNGV. The V end was cut by 6 bases, the J end by 1 base, with 10 bases between. The CDR3 has 13 amino acids. CDR3 sequence: CASRVGQSYEQYF. The CDR3 DNA is TGTGCCAGCAGAGTCGGACAGTCCTACGAGCAGTACTTC.